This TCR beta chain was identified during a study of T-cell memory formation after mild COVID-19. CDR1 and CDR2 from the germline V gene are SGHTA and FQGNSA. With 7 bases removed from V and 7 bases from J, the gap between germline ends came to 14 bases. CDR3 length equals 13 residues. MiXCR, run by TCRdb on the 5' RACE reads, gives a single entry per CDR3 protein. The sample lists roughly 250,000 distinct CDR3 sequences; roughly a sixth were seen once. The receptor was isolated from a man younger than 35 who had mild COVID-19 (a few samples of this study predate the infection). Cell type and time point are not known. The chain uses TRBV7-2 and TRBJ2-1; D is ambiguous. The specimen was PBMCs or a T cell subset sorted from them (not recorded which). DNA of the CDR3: TGTGCCAGCACGCCCGTATTGGGGAATGAGCAGTTCTTC. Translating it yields CASTPVLGNEQFF.